This TCR beta chain originates from a study of CD8 T cells in Susac syndrome. Regarding the study as a whole: As the study acknowledged, the number of individuals who were part of its TCR sequencing and HLA analysis was relatively small.

The length of the CDR3 is 14 residues. The germline V gene has CDR1 DFQATT and CDR2 SNEGSKA (reference sequence). The germline V and J ends were trimmed by 5 bases and 2 bases, with 13 bases remaining between them. As controls, healthy donors matched for age and sex were used. An amount of RNA that ranged from roughly 0.45 to 1 ug was reverse transcribed with random hexamers. An immunoSEQ multiplex PCR generated amplified TCR beta CDR3 products spanning 54 Vbeta and 13 Jbeta. Each CDR3 protein gets one entry after TCRdb re-called the immunoSEQ multiplex PCR reads with MiXCR. Among 150,000 to 200,000 distinct CDR3 sequences listed, 93% were seen once. Concerning this clonotype: What it binds is unknown.

The chain recombines TRBV20-1 with TRBJ2-1, with D uncertain. Sequencing input: CD4+ T cells from PBMCs. The sequence derives from a human donor in good health. The CDR3 is CSAPSLKTYNEQFF. The CDR3 coding sequence is TGCAGTGCTCCTTCTCTTAAAACCTACAATGAGCAGTTCTTC.